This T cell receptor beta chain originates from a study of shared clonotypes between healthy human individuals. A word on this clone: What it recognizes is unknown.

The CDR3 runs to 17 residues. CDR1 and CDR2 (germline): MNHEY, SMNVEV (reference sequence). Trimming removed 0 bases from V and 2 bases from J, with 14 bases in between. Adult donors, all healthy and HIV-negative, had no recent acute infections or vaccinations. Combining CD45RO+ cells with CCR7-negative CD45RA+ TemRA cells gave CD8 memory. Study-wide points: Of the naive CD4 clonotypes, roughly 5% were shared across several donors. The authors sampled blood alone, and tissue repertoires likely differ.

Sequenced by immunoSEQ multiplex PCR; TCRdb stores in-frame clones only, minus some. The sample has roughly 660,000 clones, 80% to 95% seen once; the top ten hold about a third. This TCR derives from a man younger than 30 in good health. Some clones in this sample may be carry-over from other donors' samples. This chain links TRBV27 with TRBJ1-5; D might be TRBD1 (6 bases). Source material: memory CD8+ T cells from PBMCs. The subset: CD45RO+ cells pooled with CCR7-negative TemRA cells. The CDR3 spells CASSLSWGGRGNQPQHF. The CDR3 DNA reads TGTGCCAGCAGTTTATCTTGGGGGGGCCGCGGCAATCAGCCCCAGCATTTT.